This is a list of T cell receptor beta chains from one sample in a study of spatial heterogeneity in lung cancer. TCRdb re-analysed the 5' RACE reads in MiXCR, keeping a single row per CDR3 protein. The data contain 27,000 or so distinct CDR3 sequences, more than 4.5% of them singletons. This specimen was PBMCs, taken at follow-up. All receptors come from a female donor with early-stage non-small cell lung cancer. Both conserved end residues are part of each CDR3. A D gene is named only where the DNA matches it firmly. The size field is filled for only some rows; it gives once, few, many or a size class.

clone size	J gene	D gene	V gene	CDR3 DNA	CDR3 protein
many	TRBJ1-1	.	TRBV7-6	TGTGCCAGCAGCTTAGGGACAGCGGACACTGAAGCTTTCTTT	CASSLGTADTEAFF
many	TRBJ2-2	TRBD2	TRBV5-4	TGTGCCAGCAGCCCAGGCGGGGGAGATCTCACCGGGGAGCTGTTTTTT	CASSPGGGDLTGELFF
many	TRBJ2-7	TRBD2	TRBV28	TGTGCCAGCAGCGACACTAGCGGGAGATCCTACGAGCAGTACTTC	CASSDTSGRSYEQYF
many	TRBJ2-5	.	TRBV20-1	TGCAGTGCTAGAGAGGCAGTTTCCCCCCAAGAGACCCAGTACTTC	CSAREAVSPQETQYF
many	TRBJ2-7	TRBD2	TRBV20-1	TGCAGTGCGAGTCGGGGGGGGCCATCCTACGAGCAGTACTTC	CSASRGGPSYEQYF
many	TRBJ2-3	.	TRBV4-2	TGTGCCAGCAGCCAAGAGCCCCAGTCCAGTCATGGTACGCAGTATTTT	CASSQEPQSSHGTQYF
many	TRBJ2-7	.	TRBV19	TGTGCCAGTAGTATAGCCCTCGGATCGCAGGGTACCTACGAGCAGTACTTC	CASSIALGSQGTYEQYF
many	TRBJ2-6	TRBD1	TRBV19	TGTGCCAGTAGTATAGAAGGACAGGGGGCTTCTGGGGCCAACGTCCTGACTTTC	CASSIEGQGASGANVLTF
many	TRBJ1-1	.	TRBV28	TGTGCCAGCAGTTTTTGGGGAGGGAACACTGAAGCTTTCTTT	CASSFWGGNTEAFF
many	TRBJ2-7	TRBD2	TRBV6-2/TRBV6-3	TGTGCCAGCAGTTCCCTGACTAGCGGGGGCTACGAGCAGTACTTC	CASSSLTSGGYEQYF
many	TRBJ1-5	.	TRBV20-1	TGCAGTGCTAGACTCCGGGTTAATGCTAAATCAAGCAATCAGCCCCAGCATTTT	CSARLRVNAKSSNQPQHF
medium-sized	TRBJ2-5	TRBD1	TRBV12-3/TRBV12-4	TGTGCCAGCACCCCCGGGACAGGGCTGCGAGAGACCCAGTACTTC	CASTPGTGLRETQYF
many	TRBJ1-4	.	TRBV9	TGTGCCAGCAGCGTAGGAGCTATCGGGAATGAAAAACTGTTTTTT	CASSVGAIGNEKLFF
.	TRBJ2-3	TRBD2	TRBV20-1	TGCAGTGCTAGGGGCGGGGGGCGAGATACGCAGTATTTT	CSARGGGRDTQYF
many	TRBJ2-7	.	TRBV3-1	TGTGCCAGCAGCCAAGTACAGGGACCGGGTGAGCAGTACTTC	CASSQVQGPGEQYF
many	TRBJ1-1	.	TRBV6-1	TGTGCCAGCAGTGAATTCAGGGTCTCTGAAGCTTTCTTT	CASSEFRVSEAFF